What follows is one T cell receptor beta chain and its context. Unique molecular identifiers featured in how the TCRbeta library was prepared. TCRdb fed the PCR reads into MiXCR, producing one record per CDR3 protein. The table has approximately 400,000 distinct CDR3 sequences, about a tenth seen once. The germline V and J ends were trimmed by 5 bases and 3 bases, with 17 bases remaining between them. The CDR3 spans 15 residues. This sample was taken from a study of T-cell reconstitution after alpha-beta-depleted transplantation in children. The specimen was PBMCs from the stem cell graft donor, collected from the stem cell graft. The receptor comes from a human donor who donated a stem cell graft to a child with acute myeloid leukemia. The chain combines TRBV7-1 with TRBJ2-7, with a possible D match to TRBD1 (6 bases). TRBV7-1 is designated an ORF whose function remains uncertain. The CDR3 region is CASSAPTGKNYEQYV. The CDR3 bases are TGTGCCAGCAGCGCCCCCACAGGGAAAAACTACGAGCAGTACGTC.